This T cell receptor beta chain was retrieved from a study of blood T cell repertoires in COVID-19. Study-level background: Sites across the United States, Italy and Spain contributed samples from acute and convalescent COVID-19. T cells, B-cell-depleted T cells, or PBMCs provided the cDNA or gDNA that served as material.

V dropped 4 bases and J dropped 7 bases, with 10 bases sitting between them. The CDR3 extends over 13 amino acids. In germline, CDR1 is SGHTA, CDR2 FQGNSA. Methods used by the authors: Amplification of reference gene primers provided the estimated nucleated cell counts. The method was immunoSEQ multiplex PCR; TCRdb's version includes in-frame clones alone and lacks a portion of them. V and J calls and clone size are copied from that table; D and trimming were computed from the DNA. The sample yields 200,000 or so clones, 88% seen once. The gene calls are TRBV7-2 and TRBJ2-2, with D tentatively TRBD2 (5 bases). This clonotype originated in a man aged 65-85 years with acute or convalescent COVID-19. Sequenced input: peripheral blood. The CDR3, as DNA: TGTGCCAGCAGCTCTGTGGGAGTCGGGGAGCTGTTTTTT. Its translation: CASSSVGVGELFF.